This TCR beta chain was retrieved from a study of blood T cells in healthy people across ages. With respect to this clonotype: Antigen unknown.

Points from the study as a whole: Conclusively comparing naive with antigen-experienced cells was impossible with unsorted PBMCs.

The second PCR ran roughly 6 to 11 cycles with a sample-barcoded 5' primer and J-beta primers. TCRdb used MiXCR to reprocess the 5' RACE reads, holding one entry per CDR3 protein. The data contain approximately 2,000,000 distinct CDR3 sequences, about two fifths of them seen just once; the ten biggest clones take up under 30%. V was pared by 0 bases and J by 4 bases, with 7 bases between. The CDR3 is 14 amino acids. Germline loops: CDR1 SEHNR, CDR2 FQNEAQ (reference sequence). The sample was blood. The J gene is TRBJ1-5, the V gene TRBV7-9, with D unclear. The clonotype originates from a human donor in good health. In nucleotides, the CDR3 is TGTGCCAGCAGCTTAGCTCTGCCAAATCAGCCCCAGCATTTT. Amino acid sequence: CASSLALPNQPQHF.